The 7 T cell receptor beta chains reported below all come from one sample, sequenced in a study of T cell repertoires and HLA-DP antigens. Their antigen targets remain unknown. Using immunoSEQ multiplex PCR, the repertoire was profiled, and TCRdb retains in-frame clones only, with some absent. The sample holds around 90,000 clones, around nine tenths seen once. The sample taken for sequencing was CD4+ T cells from PBMCs. The receptors were sampled from a man aged 50 to 59 in good health and CMV-seronegative.

The rearrangement joins TRBV9 to TRBJ1-5; no clear D gene. The CDR3 loop spans 16 amino acids. Germline V gene lookup returns CDR1 SGDLS and CDR2 YYNGEE. V gave up 0 bases and J gave up 2 bases, with 12 bases separating them. Here the CDR3 reads CASSVGAGNGNQPQHF. For the CDR3, the DNA is TGTGCCAGCAGCGTAGGAGCCGGGAATGGCAATCAGCCCCAGCATTTT.

The chain combines TRBV9 with TRBJ2-5; TRBD1 matches 8 bases. Per the germline V gene, CDR1 is SGDLS and CDR2 is YYNGEE. The CDR3 covers 17 residues. V dropped 0 bases and J dropped 1; count of bases not matched to a gene: 8. Here the CDR3 DNA reads TGTGCCAGCAGCGTAGCTACTGTGGGGACAGGCCAAGAGACCCAGTACTTC. This encodes CASSVATVGTGQETQYF.

The chain is built from TRBV5-6 and TRBJ2-4; 8 bases line up with TRBD2. The V segment lost 1 base and the J segment 0 bases; nucleotides outside the gene matches: 6. From germline, CDR1 is SGHDT and CDR2 YYEEEE. The CDR3 length is 17 residues. The CDR3 bases are TGTGCCAGCAGCTTGCGCGGGGGGCCTTTAGCCAAAAACATTCAGTACTTC. Translating gives CASSLRGGPLAKNIQYF.

This chain uses TRBV7-8 with TRBJ2-2; weak D call: TRBD2 (6 bases). Between the trimmed V and J ends, which lost 7 bases and 5 bases, there was a span of 14 bases. This CDR3 contains 14 residues. Germline V gene lookup returns CDR1 SGHVS and CDR2 FQNEAQ. The CDR3 is CASIVGGLTGELFF. The CDR3 DNA is TGTGCCAGCATAGTGGGAGGTCTTACCGGGGAGCTGTTTTTT. Using reference TRBV7-8 and TRBJ2-2 for the parts outside the CDR3, the full variable domain is GAGVSQSPRYKVAKRGQDVALRCDPISGHVSLFWYQQALGQGPEFLTYFQNEAQLDKSGLPSDRFFAERPEGSVSTLKIQRTQQEDSAVYLCASIVGGLTGELFFGEGSRLTVL.

This clone was detected only a few times. The chain employs TRBV9 and TRBJ2-2, with a possible D match to TRBD2 (6 bases). This CDR3 has 15 residues. The germline V gene encodes CDR1 SGDLS and CDR2 YYNGEE. V shed 0 bases and J shed 4 bases, with 10 bases lying between them. CDR3 in amino acids: CASSVDGGPTGELFF. The CDR3 DNA follows: TGTGCCAGCAGCGTAGACGGGGGACCCACCGGGGAGCTGTTTTTT.

This clone appeared a few times. This chain joins TRBV27 and TRBJ1-5; D is uncertain. CDR1 and CDR2 (germline): MNHEY, SMNVEV (reference sequence). The ends were cut back, 2 bases at V and 6 bases at J, with 20 bases in the middle. This CDR3 has 17 amino acids. As DNA, the CDR3 is TGTGCCAGCAGTTTACCTCTCCCAAACGACGCTCCTCAGCCCCAGCATTTT. Residues: CASSLPLPNDAPQPQHF.

This rearrangement joins TRBV2 to TRBJ2-7; no firm D call. The CDR3 has 12 residues. Germline CDR1 is SNHLY and CDR2 is FYNNEI. V lost 6 bases, J lost 5 bases, and 11 bases lay in between. In DNA form, the CDR3 reads TGTGCCAGCAGGCCGGGTAACAACGAGCAGTACTTC. Protein sequence: CASRPGNNEQYF. The whole variable domain, remainder taken from reference TRBV2 and TRBJ2-7, is EPEVTQTPSHQVTQMGQEVILRCVPISNHLYFYWYRQILGQKVEFLVSFYNNEISEKSEIFDDQFSVERPDGSNFTLKIRSTKLEDSAMYFCASRPGNNEQYFGPGTRLTVT.